This T cell receptor beta chain was captured in a study of OX40 agonist ivuxolimab in advanced cancers. Background on the study: Six ivuxolimab dose levels, 0.01 to 10 mg/kg, were given intravenously every 2 weeks.

Data came from immunoSEQ multiplex PCR; TCRdb stores just in-frame clones and leaves some out. The table includes about 35,000 clones, roughly nine tenths detected once. The cohort excluded patients with autoimmune disease history or systemic immunosuppression. Study findings and constraints: In CD8+ T cells, expanded clones were on average more numerous than in CD4+. Nonresponders included some who also had low normalized T-cell clonal expansion.

Concerning this clone: The antigen is unknown.

The starting material was CD4+ or CD8+ T cells sorted from blood, obtained in a trial of the OX40 agonist ivuxolimab. The origin of this receptor is an adult with an advanced solid tumor such as melanoma, head and neck, liver or kidney cancer.

The CDR3: CASSISAPGQPQHF. The CDR3 bases are TGTGCCAGCAGTATCTCGGCCCCCGGGCAGCCCCAGCATTTT. This chain uses TRBV6-5 with TRBJ1-5; D not certain. This CDR3 has 14 amino acids. Germline V gene lookup returns CDR1 MNHEY and CDR2 SVGAGI. The V and J ends lost 5 bases and 7 bases respectively, with 15 bases between them.